This TCR beta chain was recovered during a study of T cells in Graves' hyperthyroidism and ophthalmopathy (dated by TCRdb to between 2018 and 2021). Context from the whole study: Peripheral blood was sampled at the time of initial diagnosis, prior to any treatment. To identify TCR V-J signatures that set the groups apart, the researchers used a discovery cohort of 100 patients, made up of under 45 with Graves' ophthalmopathy and 57 with stable Graves' hyperthyroidism. Prospective prediction of ophthalmopathy was tested in an independent validation cohort of fewer than 20 hyperthyroidism patients and some 17 patients who later progressed to ophthalmopathy. For training and testing, the 80 to 100 patients in the discovery cohort were randomly divided in a 7:3 ratio. Thyroid tissue and blood T-cell repertoires from roughly six Graves' hyperthyroidism patients were also compared in the study. After sampling, hyperthyroidism patients received methimazole starting at 30 mg daily, and ophthalmopathy patients received high-dose intravenous methylprednisolone. The paper reports TCR Vbeta CDR3 sequencing of fewer than 150 peripheral blood samples: 43 ophthalmopathy, fewer than 80 hyperthyroidism and 17 progressor patients.

TCR beta CDR3 regions were amplified from RNA transcripts. A first-round RT-PCR of the TCR CDR3 used the HTBI primer set with the Qiagen OneStep RT-PCR kit. Libraries were constructed in a second round of multiplex PCR, after which size selection and purification were performed. Sequencing of the libraries was done on an Illumina HiSeq2000 using paired-end 100 bp reads. The paper's data handling went like this. SOAPnuke was used to process the raw data, removing reads that contained adapters or uncalled bases, had a mean Phred below 15, or lacked an exact match to the constant primer or identifier. COPE v1.2.5 was used to merge high-quality paired reads, and clonotypes were defined as unique nucleotide sequences. MiTCR v1.1 was used to align clonotypes to the IMGT TRBV, TRBD and TRBJ reference segments. The analysis was restricted to V-J combinations with a frequency above 0.0001, which together covered over 99% of the repertoires. The TCS score was defined as the ratio of F50 (clonal expansion) to E x V (chaos), calculated using BLOSUM62-based TCRdist between CDR3 peptides within each V-J. Welch's t-statistics and random forest reduced fewer than 550 V-J features to 13, which were used in a naive Bayes classifier (R e1071). TCRdb itself trimmed the public reads at Q25 with fastp, ran MiXCR and retained productive beta chains. Identical CDR3 proteins give one entry, which carries the most common genes and DNA. Clone size and V and J calls follow TCRdb, not the original study. This sample gives around 570,000 distinct CDR3 sequences in total; less than 20% of them show up just once. The ten largest clones add up to approximately 50% of the sample.

In the ophthalmopathy patients, disease was moderately to severely active, with a Clinical Activity Score of 3 or more, a NOSPECS grade of 4 or more, and a duration of less than 3 months. Patients with uncontrolled infections, other autoimmune diseases, pregnancy or lactation were excluded. Diagnoses relied on clinical symptoms, serum thyroxine and TRAb, thyroid ultrasound and orbital computed tomography. Ficoll-Paque density gradient centrifugation was used to isolate PBMCs from approximately 11 ml of fresh peripheral blood. Total RNA was extracted with Trizol reagent, and quality was checked on an Agilent 2100 Bioanalyzer. Note on this clonotype: The antigen this receptor binds is unknown. No base quality values were provided; no much bigger clone lies one nucleotide off.

The CDR3 starts with the cysteine, ends with the phenylalanine, and has 16 residues. Only CDR3 DNA is held: 48 bases, read in frame from base 1. Taken from the germline V gene (reference sequence), the CDR1 and CDR2 loops are LNHDA and SQIVND. Unmatched junction bases come to 6, with V trimmed by 4 bases and J by 3 bases. What the work shows at the level of the full study, not this receptor alone: In cross-validation, a model built on a 13 V-J signature told ophthalmopathy apart from stable hyperthyroidism with 85% to 90% sensitivity and 81% to 82% specificity, and in testing the same model reached 80%/75%. Most expanded thyroid clonotypes (frequency above 0.001) were also detected in blood, a finding suggesting that blood repertoires may reflect thyroid immune responses. No statistical method was used to set the sample size in advance, and investigators knew the group allocation. During validation, the model predicted progression to ophthalmopathy a median of about 6.3 months ahead of onset, with 60% to 71% sensitivity and less than 85% specificity.

Sequencing was carried out using blood. This TCR came from a man between 35 and 55 years old with Graves' ophthalmopathy. The chain employs TRBV19 and TRBJ2-2; TRBD1 fits 9 bases in the junction. Read as DNA, the sequence is TGTGCCAGTAGTACCAATGACAGGGGGGACACCGGGGAGCTGTTTTTT. Translated, it reads CASSTNDRGDTGELFF.